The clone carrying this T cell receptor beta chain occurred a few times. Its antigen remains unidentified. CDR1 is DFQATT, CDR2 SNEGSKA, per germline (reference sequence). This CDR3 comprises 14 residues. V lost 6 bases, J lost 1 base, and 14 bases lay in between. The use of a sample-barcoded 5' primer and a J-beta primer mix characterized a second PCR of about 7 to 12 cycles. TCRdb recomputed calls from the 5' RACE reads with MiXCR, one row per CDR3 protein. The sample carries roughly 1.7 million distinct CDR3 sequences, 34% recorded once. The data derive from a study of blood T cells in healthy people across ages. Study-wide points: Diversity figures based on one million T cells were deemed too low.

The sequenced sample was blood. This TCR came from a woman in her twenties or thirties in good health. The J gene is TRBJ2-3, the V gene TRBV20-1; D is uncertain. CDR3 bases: TGCAGTGCCAAAGAAGGGCAGGGCACAGATACGCAGTATTTT. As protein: CSAKEGQGTDTQYF.